This TCR beta chain was identified in a study of identical twins. The CDR3 contains 15 residues. The ends were cut back, 3 bases at V and 1 base at J, with 10 bases in the middle. Germline CDR1 is SGHKS and CDR2 is YYEKEE (reference sequence). Using its own MiXCR run on the 5' RACE reads, TCRdb lists one record per CDR3 protein. The data contain approximately 700,000 distinct CDR3 sequences, 15% to 20% of them seen just once; the ten biggest clones take up over 10%. This same sample was also taken into another study, of T cells expressing NK-cell markers. That study reports: The TCR beta repertoires originated in sorted CD3+CD56+NKG2C+, CD3+CD56+NKG2C- and CD3+CD56-NKG2C+ T cells. Sequenced donors, eight in total, included seven who were HCMV-seropositive and one who was seronegative. In a group of about six donors, dominant NKG2C+ clonotypes represented roughly 1.0-7.5% of CD8+ T cells.

V is TRBV5-5 and J is TRBJ2-2; D is uncertain. The sequence came from a woman in her late teens or twenties in good health. The material sequenced was PBMCs. This chain's CDR3 is CASSSLAGNTGELFF. The CDR3 nucleotides are TGTGCCAGCAGCTCCCTCGCCGGGAACACCGGGGAGCTGTTTTTT.